This is a list of T cell receptor beta chains from one sample in a study of T-cell reconstitution after alpha-beta-depleted transplantation in children. Using its own MiXCR run on the PCR reads, TCRdb lists one record per CDR3 protein. The data hold about 420,000 distinct CDR3 sequences, with roughly 11% observed a single time. Sample: PBMCs from the stem cell graft donor, taken from the stem cell graft. Receptors were obtained from a human donor who donated a stem cell graft to a child with acute myeloid leukemia. CDR3s include the opening cysteine and the closing phenylalanine or tryptophan. The D gene is left open where the match is weak. Size is stated for part of the rows, as once, few or many counts, or as a class when the clone is expanded.

TRBD2,TRBV20-1,TRBJ2-7,-,CSANIAGARYEQYF,TGCAGTGCTAATATAGCGGGAGCAAGGTACGAGCAGTACTTC
TRBD2,TRBV29-1,TRBJ2-7,-,CSVTIAGDQEQYF,TGCAGCGTTACTATAGCGGGAGACCAGGAGCAGTACTTC
TRBD2,TRBV5-1,TRBJ2-3,-,CASSRTGTSGDTQYF,TGCGCCAGCAGCCGGACTGGGACTAGCGGTGATACGCAGTATTTT
-,TRBV5-1,TRBJ2-7,-,CASSLGRTGTYEQYF,TGCGCCAGCAGCTTGGGGAGGACCGGGACCTACGAGCAGTACTTC
-,TRBV20-1,TRBJ2-1,few,CSARDPGPLTMSYNEQFF,TGCAGTGCTAGAGACCCGGGACCGTTGACGATGTCCTACAATGAGCAGTTCTTC
-,TRBV9,TRBJ2-7,-,CASSVGGSSVTYEQYF,TGTGCCAGCAGCGTAGGAGGTAGCTCGGTTACCTACGAGCAGTACTTC
TRBD2,TRBV7-2,TRBJ2-1,many,CASRGSGGHYNEQFF,TGTGCCAGCAGGGGTAGCGGGGGGCACTACAATGAGCAGTTCTTC
TRBD2,TRBV5-1,TRBJ2-7,few,CASSAGLAGVDYDEQYF,TGCGCCAGCAGCGCGGGACTAGCGGGAGTGGATTATGACGAGCAGTACTTC
-,TRBV5-6,TRBJ2-2,-,CASSLAGVTGELFF,TGTGCCAGCAGCTTGGCAGGGGTCACCGGGGAGCTGTTTTTT
TRBD1,TRBV6-2/TRBV6-3,TRBJ1-5,-,CASSLARGLRQPQHF,TGTGCCAGCAGTTTAGCCAGGGGGCTACGCCAGCCCCAGCATTTT
-,TRBV4-3,TRBJ1-1,few,CASSHSSEAFF,TGCGCCAGCAGCCATAGCAGTGAAGCTTTCTTT
-,TRBV20-1,TRBJ1-4,-,CSASFPGHYSTNEKLFF,TGCAGTGCTAGTTTTCCGGGACACTATTCAACTAATGAAAAACTGTTTTTT
-,TRBV12-3/TRBV12-4,TRBJ1-2,-,CASSLRGSGYTF,TGTGCCAGCAGTTTACGGGGGAGCGGCTACACCTTC
-,TRBV15,TRBJ1-1,-,CATSRKTGHTEAFF,TGTGCCACCAGCAGAAAGACAGGACACACTGAAGCTTTCTTT
TRBD2,TRBV7-2,TRBJ2-2,many,CASSLHQSGGNTGELFF,TGTGCCAGCAGCCTACACCAAAGCGGGGGCAACACCGGGGAGCTGTTTTTT
TRBD1,TRBV20-1,TRBJ2-3,-,CSASGQGATDTQYF,TGCAGTGCGTCGGGACAGGGGGCTACAGATACGCAGTATTTT
-,TRBV20-1,TRBJ1-1,-,CSTWATGTEAFF,TGCAGTACCTGGGCAACTGGGACTGAAGCTTTCTTT
TRBD2,TRBV10-3,TRBJ2-3,few,CAISGIAGARTDTQYF,TGTGCCATCAGTGGAATAGCGGGAGCACGCACAGATACGCAGTATTTT
TRBD1,TRBV4-2,TRBJ2-3,few,CASSRGRADTQYF,TGTGCCAGCAGCAGGGGGCGCGCAGATACGCAGTATTTT
TRBD1,TRBV15,TRBJ2-5,-,CATSTGTVETQYF,TGTGCCACCAGCACAGGGACAGTGGAGACCCAGTACTTC
TRBD2,TRBV20-1,TRBJ2-5,-,CSALTSGQGTQYF,TGCAGTGCTTTGACTAGCGGACAAGGGACCCAGTACTTC
-,TRBV30,TRBJ1-6,few,CAWSVQGDSPLHF,TGTGCCTGGAGTGTACAGGGAGACTCACCCCTCCACTTT
TRBD1,TRBV2,TRBJ2-3,many,CASSRGYTQYF,TGTGCCAGCAGCAGGGGGTATACGCAGTATTTT
TRBD2,TRBV20-1,TRBJ2-3,few,CSAANGLAVTDTQYF,TGCAGTGCTGCTAACGGACTAGCGGTGACAGATACGCAGTATTTT